Listed here is a single T cell receptor (beta chain). Compared with germline, one end of the junction differs, possibly owing to a read error. Germline V gene data show CDR1 as SSHAT and CDR2 as FNYEAQ (reference sequence). This CDR3 has 14 residues. This sample was taken from a study of blood T cell repertoires in COVID-19. Study-level information: COVID-19 samples from acute and convalescent phases originated in the United States, Italy and Spain. The analysed material was cDNA or gDNA that came from T cells, B-cell-depleted T cells, or PBMCs.

Authors' methods: Estimates of nucleated cell counts were drawn from the amplification of reference gene primers. Measured with immunoSEQ multiplex PCR; TCRdb has only the in-frame clones, and not every one. V and J calls plus clone size are reproduced from that table; the DNA served to infer D and trimming. The profile shows under 95,000 clones, about 83% of them singletons. This chain uses TRBV7-7 with TRBJ2-1, with 10 bases matching TRBD1. The TCR originated in an older woman with acute or convalescent COVID-19. The sample comprised peripheral blood. CDR3 loop: CASSLVGTGDEQFF. CDR3 DNA sequence: TGTGCTAGCAGCTTAGTTGGGACAGGGGATGAGCAGTTCTTC.